The rows below give T cell receptor beta chains drawn from one sample of a study of blood T cell repertoires in COVID-19. Clones were read by immunoSEQ multiplex PCR, and TCRdb kept only the in-frame ones, dropping some. This table holds a few hundred thousand clones, around 90% found once. What was sequenced was peripheral blood. Every receptor here comes from a woman in her 40s who had recovered from COVID-19. The CDR3 runs from the conserved cysteine through the conserved F or W. A D gene is named only where the DNA matches it firmly. Rows may omit the clone size; those that give it use once, few, many or a size class.

J	size	V	D	CDR3	DNA
TRBJ2-3	.	TRBV12-2	.	CASRLGDWTSGRRGTDTQYF	TGTGCAAGTCGCTTAGGTGATTGGACTAGCGGGAGAAGGGGCACAGATACGCAGTATTTT
TRBJ1-1	.	TRBV2	.	CASSGTEAFF	TGTGCCAGCAGCGGCACTGAAGCTTTCTTT
TRBJ2-3	.	TRBV7-9	TRBD2	CASSTRTSGRADTQYF	TGTGCCAGCAGCACCAGGACTAGCGGGAGGGCCGATACGCAGTATTTT
TRBJ2-1	.	TRBV18	TRBD1	CASSSGQGDYNEQFF	TGTGCCAGCTCATCTGGACAGGGTGACTACAATGAGCAGTTCTTC
TRBJ2-7	.	TRBV7-2	TRBD1	CASSLGTGYSYEQYF	TGTGCCAGCAGCTTAGGGACAGGGTATTCCTACGAGCAGTACTTC
TRBJ1-1	.	TRBV10-3	TRBD1	CAISGTGGGTEAFF	TGTGCCATCAGTGGGACAGGGGGAGGGACTGAAGCTTTCTTT
TRBJ2-2	.	TRBV28	TRBD1	CASSSRGTGGTGELFF	TGTGCCAGCAGTTCCAGGGGGACAGGCGGGACCGGGGAGCTGTTTTTT
TRBJ2-7	.	TRBV5-4	TRBD2	CASSLAKLAGGAYEQYF	TGTGCCAGCAGCTTGGCCAAACTAGCGGGAGGGGCCTACGAGCAGTACTTC
TRBJ1-1	few	TRBV7-6	.	CASSHREGGTEAFF	TGTGCCAGCAGCCACAGAGAAGGGGGCACTGAAGCTTTCTTT
TRBJ1-6	.	TRBV5-4	TRBD1	CASSSKGAPDSPLHF	TGTGCCAGCAGCTCAAAGGGGGCCCCGGATTCACCCCTCCACTTT
TRBJ1-2	.	TRBV2	.	CASSEGSYGYTF	TGTGCCAGCAGTGAGGGGAGCTATGGCTACACCTTC
TRBJ1-1	few	TRBV10-2	.	CASRAANF	TGCGCCAGCAGAGCCGCCAATTTT
TRBJ2-7	.	TRBV4-2	TRBD2	CASSQETSGWHEQYF	TGTGCCAGCAGCCAAGAAACTAGCGGGTGGCACGAGCAGTACTTC
TRBJ1-2	once	TRBV27	TRBD1	CASSSGTGRYGYTF	TGTGCCAGCAGTTCCGGGACAGGGCGGTATGGCTACACCTTC
TRBJ1-5	.	TRBV15	TRBD1	CATSRGGQGFRPQHF	TGTGCCACCAGCAGAGGAGGACAGGGGTTCCGGCCCCAGCATTTT
TRBJ2-1	.	TRBV11-2	TRBD2	CASSSQPHPRLAGNNEQFF	TGTGCCAGCAGCTCCCAACCGCACCCACGACTAGCGGGTAACAATGAGCAGTTCTTC
TRBJ1-2	many	TRBV5-6	.	CASSSQGTNLPWPYGYTF	TGTGCCAGCAGCTCCCAGGGGACCAATCTCCCCTGGCCATATGGCTACACCTTC
TRBJ2-7	.	TRBV6-6	.	CASSYGPTSSYEQYF	TGTGCCAGCAGTTACGGGCCGACGAGCTCCTACGAGCAGTACTTC
TRBJ1-6	.	TRBV6-5	TRBD1	CASSYRTGTDNSPLHF	TGTGCCAGCAGTTACCGGACAGGCACCGATAATTCACCCCTCCACTTT
TRBJ1-2	once	TRBV6-5	.	CASSYSQGSYTF	TGTGCCAGCAGTTACTCGCAGGGGAGCTACACCTTC
TRBJ1-1	few	TRBV24-1	.	CATRPTGTQNTEAFF	TGTGCCACCAGACCAACCGGGACACAGAACACTGAAGCTTTCTTT
TRBJ2-7	.	TRBV5-1	.	CASSPRLDTYEQYF	TGCGCCAGCAGCCCAAGACTAGACACCTACGAGCAGTACTTC
TRBJ2-1	.	TRBV18	TRBD1	CASSPPGAGQAYNEQFF	TGTGCCAGCTCACCACCGGGGGCGGGACAGGCCTACAATGAGCAGTTCTTC
TRBJ1-2	.	TRBV19	.	CASSIGWAGSNYGYTF	TGTGCCAGTAGTATAGGATGGGCAGGCTCTAACTATGGCTACACCTTC
TRBJ2-2	.	TRBV9	TRBD1	CASSVCFPPWAGTDTGELFF	TGTGCCAGCAGCGTATGTTTCCCCCCATGGGCCGGGACAGACACCGGGGAGCTGTTTTTT
TRBJ2-7	.	TRBV29-1	TRBD2	CSVAGTSVSEQYF	TGCAGCGTCGCCGGGACTAGCGTTTCCGAGCAGTACTTC
TRBJ2-3	.	TRBV9	TRBD2	CASSLGTSGTDTQYF	TGTGCCAGCAGCCTAGGGACTAGCGGCACAGATACGCAGTATTTT
TRBJ1-3	.	TRBV9	TRBD1	CASSAPGTGSGNTIYF	TGTGCCAGCAGCGCCCCGGGGACAGGCTCTGGAAACACCATATATTTT
TRBJ2-2	.	TRBV30	TRBD2	CAWSPGRAYTGELFF	TGTGCCTGGAGTCCCGGGAGGGCCTACACCGGGGAGCTGTTTTTT
TRBJ1-2	.	TRBV19	TRBD1	CASTDWKGAGGYTF	TGTGCCAGTACCGACTGGAAGGGGGCGGGTGGCTACACCTTC
TRBJ2-2	.	TRBV5-1	.	CASSSGQNTGELFF	TGCGCCAGCAGTTCGGGACAAAACACCGGGGAGCTGTTTTTT
TRBJ1-2	.	TRBV6-5	.	CASTDSPNYGYTF	TGTGCCAGCACAGACAGCCCTAACTATGGCTACACCTTC
TRBJ2-3	.	TRBV9	.	CASSQRVPGNVITDTQYF	TGTGCCAGCAGCCAAAGAGTTCCGGGTAACGTAATCACAGATACGCAGTATTTT
TRBJ2-1	.	TRBV2	.	CASSEGGKGGYNEQFF	TGTGCCAGCAGTGAAGGGGGGAAAGGGGGTTACAATGAGCAGTTCTTC
TRBJ2-2	once	TRBV2	.	CASIQETGTGELFF	TGTGCCAGCATACAGGAAACAGGCACCGGGGAGCTGTTTTTT
TRBJ2-3	.	TRBV18	.	CASSPPGLAEPFEAQYF	TGTGCCAGCTCACCCCCGGGGTTAGCGGAGCCTTTTGAGGCGCAGTATTTT
TRBJ2-5	.	TRBV28	TRBD2	CASSLSMGLDETQYF	TGTGCCAGCAGTTTAAGTATGGGACTAGATGAGACCCAGTACTTC
TRBJ2-1	.	TRBV7-9	TRBD2	CASSPSGRTYNEQFF	TGTGCCAGCAGCCCTAGCGGGAGGACCTACAATGAGCAGTTCTTC
TRBJ2-3	.	TRBV30	TRBD1	CAWGTGGGDTQYF	TGTGCCTGGGGGACAGGGGGAGGAGATACGCAGTATTTT
TRBJ2-7	few	TRBV19	TRBD2	CASSMSLASGRYEQYF	TGTGCCAGTAGTATGTCGTTGGCTAGCGGGAGATACGAGCAGTACTTC
TRBJ2-1	.	TRBV15	.	CATSRAPPGWGNEQFF	TGTGCCACCAGCAGAGCCCCCCCGGGGTGGGGAAATGAGCAGTTCTTC
TRBJ1-6	.	TRBV2	.	CASSELGVTHSPLHF	TGTGCCAGCAGTGAACTAGGGGTGACCCATTCACCCCTCCACTTT
TRBJ2-1	.	TRBV6-1	TRBD2	CASSDELAGINEQFF	TGTGCCAGCAGTGACGAGCTAGCGGGGATTAATGAGCAGTTCTTC
TRBJ2-5	.	TRBV5-1	TRBD2	CASSFQVPLAGDFQETQYF	TGCGCCAGCAGCTTCCAGGTCCCCCTAGCGGGAGACTTCCAAGAGACCCAGTACTTC
TRBJ1-3	.	TRBV28	.	CASSSAGGAAGNTIYF	TGTGCCAGCAGTTCGGCTGGGGGCGCTGCTGGAAACACCATATATTTT
TRBJ2-5	.	TRBV2	.	CASIYTGEVRGETQYF	TGTGCCAGCATTTATACAGGGGAGGTCCGGGGAGAGACCCAGTACTTC
TRBJ2-7	.	TRBV7-3	.	CASSYSGASYEQYF	TGTGCCAGCAGCTACAGCGGAGCCTCCTACGAGCAGTACTTC
TRBJ2-1	once	TRBV5-1	TRBD2	CASSTTSGFYNEQFF	TGCGCCAGCAGCACAACTAGCGGCTTCTACAATGAGCAGTTCTTC
TRBJ1-5	.	TRBV18	.	CASSPLGASESNQPQHF	TGTGCCAGCTCACCTTTGGGGGCATCTGAAAGCAATCAGCCCCAGCATTTT
TRBJ1-5	few	TRBV6-5	.	CASRDQGNSNQPQHF	TGTGCCAGCAGAGACCAGGGGAATAGCAATCAGCCCCAGCATTTT
TRBJ2-1	few	TRBV5-1	.	CASSQGQIDEQFF	TGCGCCAGCAGCCAGGGGCAAATCGATGAGCAGTTCTTC
TRBJ2-7	.	TRBV9	TRBD2	CASSAAPGTNYEQYF	TGTGCCAGCAGCGCTGCCCCCGGGACTAACTACGAGCAGTACTTC
TRBJ1-1	few	TRBV11-2	.	CASSLERISNTEAFF	TGTGCCAGCAGCTTAGAGCGGATTTCGAACACTGAAGCTTTCTTT
TRBJ1-5	once	TRBV24-1	.	CATSVGDSNQPQHF	TGTGCCACCAGTGTAGGGGATAGCAATCAGCCCCAGCATTTT